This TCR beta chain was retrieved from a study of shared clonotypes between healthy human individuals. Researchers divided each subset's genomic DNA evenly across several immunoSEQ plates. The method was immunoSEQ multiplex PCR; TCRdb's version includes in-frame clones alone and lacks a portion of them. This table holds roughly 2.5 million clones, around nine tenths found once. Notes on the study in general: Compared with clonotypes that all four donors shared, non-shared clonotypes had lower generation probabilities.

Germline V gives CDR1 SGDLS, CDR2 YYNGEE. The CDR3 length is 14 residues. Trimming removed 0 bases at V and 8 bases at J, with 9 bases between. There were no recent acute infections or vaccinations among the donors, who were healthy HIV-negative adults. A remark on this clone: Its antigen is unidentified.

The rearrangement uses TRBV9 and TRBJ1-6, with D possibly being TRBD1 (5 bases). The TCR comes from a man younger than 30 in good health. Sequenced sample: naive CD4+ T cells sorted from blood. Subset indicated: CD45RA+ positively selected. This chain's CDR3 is CASSVDGADSPLHF. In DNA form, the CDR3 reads TGTGCCAGCAGCGTAGACGGGGCGGATTCACCCCTCCACTTT.